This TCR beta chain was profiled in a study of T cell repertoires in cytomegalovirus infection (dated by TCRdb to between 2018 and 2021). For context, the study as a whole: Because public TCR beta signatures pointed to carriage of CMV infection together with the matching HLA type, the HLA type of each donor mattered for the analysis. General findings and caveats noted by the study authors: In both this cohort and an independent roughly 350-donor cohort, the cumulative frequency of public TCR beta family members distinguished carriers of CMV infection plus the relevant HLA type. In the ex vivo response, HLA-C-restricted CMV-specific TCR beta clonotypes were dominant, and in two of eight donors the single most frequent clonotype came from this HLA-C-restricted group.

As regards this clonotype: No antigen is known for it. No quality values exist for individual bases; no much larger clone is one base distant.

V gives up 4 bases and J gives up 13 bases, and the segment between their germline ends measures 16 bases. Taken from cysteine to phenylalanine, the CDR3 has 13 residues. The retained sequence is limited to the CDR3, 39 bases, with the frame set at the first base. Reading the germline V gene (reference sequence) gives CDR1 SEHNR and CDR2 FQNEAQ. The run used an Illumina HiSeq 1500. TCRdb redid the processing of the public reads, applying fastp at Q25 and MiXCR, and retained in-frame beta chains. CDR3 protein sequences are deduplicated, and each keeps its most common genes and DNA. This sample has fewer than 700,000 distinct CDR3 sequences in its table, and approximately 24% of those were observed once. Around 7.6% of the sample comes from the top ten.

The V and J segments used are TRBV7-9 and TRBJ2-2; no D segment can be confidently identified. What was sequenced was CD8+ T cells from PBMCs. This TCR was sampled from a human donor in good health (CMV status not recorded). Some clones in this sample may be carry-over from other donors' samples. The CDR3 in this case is CASSSTIHWWLFF. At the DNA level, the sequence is TGTGCCAGCAGCTCAACGATCCACTGGTGGCTGTTTTTT.